Listed below are T cell receptor beta chains from one sample, sequenced in a study of blood T cell repertoires in COVID-19. Produced via immunoSEQ multiplex PCR; TCRdb's table is partial and in-frame only. The sample holds some 280,000 clones, just under 85% seen once. Sequences were obtained from peripheral blood. These TCRs come from a woman in her forties or fifties with active or convalescent COVID-19. CDR3s include the opening cysteine and the closing phenylalanine or tryptophan. A D gene is named only where the DNA matches it firmly. The size of a clone is reported for some rows only, either as once, few or many, or as a class for expanded clones.

>TRBV27|TRBJ1-1|14|.|TRBD1
TGTGCCAGCAGTTTGGTCAGGGGGAGCACTGAAGCTTTCTTT
CASSLVRGSTEAFF
>TRBV5-5|TRBJ1-5|16|.|.
TGTGCCAGCGGGCACAGACAAAAAGATAGCAATCAGCCCCAGCATTTT
CASGHRQKDSNQPQHF
>TRBV15|TRBJ2-5|15|.|TRBD2
TGTGCCACCACAAGACTAGCTGGTACGGAAGAGACCCAGTACTTC
CATTRLAGTEETQYF
>TRBV19|TRBJ2-2|14|.|TRBD2
TGTGCCAGTAGTATTACTAGCGCGGCCGGGGAGCTGTTTTTT
CASSITSAAGELFF
>TRBV6-5|TRBJ2-4|15|.|.
TGTGCCAGCAGCATAAGCGGACTAGCCAAAAACATTCAGTACTTC
CASSISGLAKNIQYF
>TRBV5-6|TRBJ2-7|14|.|TRBD2
TGTGCCAGCAGCTTGGGGCGGGGGGTAATCGAGCAGTACTTC
CASSLGRGVIEQYF
>TRBV5-1|TRBJ2-1|15|.|TRBD2
TGCGCCAGCAGCCCGGGACTAGCGGGGCAGGGGGAGCAGTTCTTC
CASSPGLAGQGEQFF
>TRBV9|TRBJ2-5|15|once|.
TGTGCCAGCAGCGTAAGTCCAGGTTACTTGGAGACCCAGTACTTC
CASSVSPGYLETQYF
>TRBV7-9|TRBJ2-3|18|few|TRBD1
TGTGCCAGCAGCCCCGATCGATCCGGGACAGGGAGTCGGGATACGCAGTATTTT
CASSPDRSGTGSRDTQYF
>TRBV11-2|TRBJ2-7|14|.|.
TGTGCCAGCAGCTCCCTGGGGGCCGGATACGAGCAGTACTTC
CASSSLGAGYEQYF
>TRBV6-2/TRBV6-3|TRBJ1-1|18|.|.
TGTGCCAGCAGTTACGGCGGGAGTGGTGCATCGGCGAACACTGAAGCTTTCTTT
CASSYGGSGASANTEAFF
>TRBV21-1|TRBJ2-7|19|.|.
TGTGCCAGCCCTGGTAAAGGCGGAATTCGGCGGGAGGGAACCGACGAGCAGTACTTC
CASPGKGGIRREGTDEQYF
>TRBV6-1|TRBJ1-4|14|.|TRBD1
TGTGCCAGCAGTGATACAGGGGTTCGCGAAAAACTGTTTTTT
CASSDTGVREKLFF
>TRBV11-3|TRBJ2-3|13|.|.
TGTGCCAGCAGCCCGGGGGAAGGGGATACGCAGTATTTT
CASSPGEGDTQYF
>TRBV5-6|TRBJ2-1|15|.|.
TGTGCCAGCAGCTCCCTGTTCGACAGTTACAATGAGCAGTTCTTC
CASSSLFDSYNEQFF
>TRBV2|TRBJ2-1|14|.|.
TGTGCCAGCAAGGAGGGGTTGTTCTACAATGAGCAGTTCTTC
CASKEGLFYNEQFF
>TRBV28|TRBJ2-4|14|.|.
TGTGCCAGCAGTTTATTAGTTGGCAAAAACATTCAGTACTTC
CASSLLVGKNIQYF
>TRBV5-1|TRBJ1-1|13|.|TRBD1
TGCGCCAGCAGCTTGGAACCGACAGGGACTGCTTTCTTT
CASSLEPTGTAFF
>TRBV6-5|TRBJ2-1|14|.|.
TGTGCCAGCAGAACAGGGTTACCCGGCAATGAGCAGTTCTTC
CASRTGLPGNEQFF
>TRBV18|TRBJ2-5|15|.|TRBD2
TGTGCCAGCTCTGTAGCGGGAGGCCTCCAAGAGACCCAGTACTTC
CASSVAGGLQETQYF
>TRBV19|TRBJ1-2|13|.|.
TGTGCCAGTAGTACCCGCGATAACTATGGCTACACCTTC
CASSTRDNYGYTF
>TRBV25-1|TRBJ1-6|13|.|.
TGTGCCAGCAGTGTGGGGAGAAATTCACCCCTCCACTTT
CASSVGRNSPLHF
>TRBV9|TRBJ1-2|17|once|TRBD1
TGTGCCAGCAGCGCCAGGCCAGGATCACAGGGGCCTTCGATTGACACCTTC
CASSARPGSQGPSIDTF
>TRBV18|TRBJ1-4|12|.|.
TGTGCCAGCTCATCCCCGAATGAAAAACTGTTTTTT
CASSSPNEKLFF
>TRBV7-9|TRBJ1-3|10|once|.
TGTGCCAGCAGCTTTCTGGGGGCCCTATTT
CASSFLGALF
>TRBV28|TRBJ2-5|13|.|TRBD1
TGTGCCAGCAGGCGACAGGGGGAAGAGACCCAGTACTTC
CASRRQGEETQYF
>TRBV21-1|TRBJ2-7|14|.|.
TGTGCCAGCAGCAAAGGGACAGTTCAAAACGAGCAGTACTTC
CASSKGTVQNEQYF
>TRBV29-1|TRBJ1-3|16|.|.
TGCAGCGTTGAAGATCTCGACTATGAGTCTGGAAACACCATATATTTT
CSVEDLDYESGNTIYF
>TRBV6-1|TRBJ2-3|15|.|.
TGTGCCAGCAGTGATGATCCGGCGACGTCAGGTACGCAGTATTTT
CASSDDPATSGTQYF
>TRBV10-3|TRBJ1-2|15|.|.
TGTGCCATCAGTGAGTCCGGGGGTTCGGGCTATGGCTACACCTTC
CAISESGGSGYGYTF
>TRBV29-1|TRBJ1-2|12|.|.
TGCAGCGTTGGGGGCACTGGATATGGCTACACCTTC
CSVGGTGYGYTF
>TRBV11-2|TRBJ2-6|13|.|.
TGTGCCAGCACCGTCTCTGGGGCCAACGTCCTGACTTTC
CASTVSGANVLTF
>TRBV28|TRBJ2-1|19|.|TRBD2
TGTGCCAGCAGTTTATTCCCGGGACTAGCGGGAGGCTCCTACAATGAGCAGTTCTTC
CASSLFPGLAGGSYNEQFF
>TRBV7-9|TRBJ1-1|14|.|TRBD1
TGTGCCAGCAGGTTACAGGGGCTGAGTACTGAAGCTTTCTTT
CASRLQGLSTEAFF
>TRBV18|TRBJ2-7|17|.|TRBD2
TGTGCCAGCTCACCAGGGACTAGCGGGAGGAGGCGGGACGAGCAGTACTTC
CASSPGTSGRRRDEQYF
>TRBV11-3|TRBJ2-7|13|.|.
TGTGCCAGCAGCTTGTCCCCCAGGGACGAGCAGTACTTC
CASSLSPRDEQYF
>TRBV6-5|TRBJ1-1|14|.|.
TGTGCCAGCAGCCCCGTGGGGGGATTCGCTGAAGCTTTCTTT
CASSPVGGFAEAFF
>TRBV18|TRBJ2-5|13|.|.
TGTGCCAGTTCGGGGGACGGAAAAGAGACCCAGTACTTC
CASSGDGKETQYF
>TRBV24-1|TRBJ2-2|19|few|TRBD2
TGTGCCACCAGTGCCCCCGGGACTAGCGGGAGCCTGAACACCGGGGAGCTGTTTTTT
CATSAPGTSGSLNTGELFF
>TRBV29-1|TRBJ2-7|14|once|TRBD1
TGCAGCGTTGATGGATCAGGGGGTTCCTACGAGCAGTACTTC
CSVDGSGGSYEQYF
>TRBV30|TRBJ2-3|16|.|.
TGTGCCTGGGGCGAGGGTCGCAGGGGAAGCGCAGATACGCAGTATTTT
CAWGEGRRGSADTQYF
>TRBV10-3|TRBJ1-2|14|.|TRBD1
TGTGCCATCAGTGAGCGGACAGGACACTATGGCTACACCTTC
CAISERTGHYGYTF
>TRBV5-5|TRBJ1-1|13|.|.
TGTGCCAGCAGCTTGCAATTTCAGACAGAAGCTTTCTTT
CASSLQFQTEAFF
>TRBV18|TRBJ2-5|12|.|TRBD2
TGTGCCAGCTCATCGGGAGGGGAGACCCAGTACTTC
CASSSGGETQYF
>TRBV7-9|TRBJ1-1|15|.|.
TGTGCCAGCAGCTTAGCGGTCGGACAGCAAACTGAAGCTTTCTTT
CASSLAVGQQTEAFF
>TRBV2|TRBJ1-2|15|.|.
TGTGCCAGCAGAGCCGGGACAAGCACATCCTATGGCTACACCTTC
CASRAGTSTSYGYTF
>TRBV6-1|TRBJ2-2|13|.|.
TGTGCCAGCAGTGAACAGGGGCCCGGGGAGCTGTTTTTT
CASSEQGPGELFF
>TRBV19|TRBJ1-5|14|.|.
TGTGCCAGTAGTCAAAACAGGGTGCGTCAGCCCCAGCATTTT
CASSQNRVRQPQHF
>TRBV18|TRBJ1-1|14|.|TRBD1
TGTGCCAGCTCACCCAGGGGGATTGACACTGAAGCTTTCTTT
CASSPRGIDTEAFF
>TRBV4-2|TRBJ2-2|17|.|TRBD2
TGTGCCAGCAGCCAAGCTAGCGGGAGGGCGAACACCGGGGAGCTGTTTTTT
CASSQASGRANTGELFF
>TRBV6-6|TRBJ1-5|15|.|.
TGTGCCAGCAGTTACGGAGACGGTAGCAATCAGCCCCAGCATTTT
CASSYGDGSNQPQHF
>TRBV3-1/TRBV3-2|TRBJ1-1|13|.|.
TGTGCCAGCAGCTTCCACGCAGGCACTGAAGCTTTCTTT
CASSFHAGTEAFF